The next 17 T cell receptor beta chains were all read from a single sample in a study of T cell repertoires in cytomegalovirus infection. TCRdb called the reads again in MiXCR, with one record for every CDR3 protein. The repertoire holds under 250,000 distinct CDR3 sequences, with approximately 6.7% as singletons. The material sequenced was PBMCs. These receptors were obtained from a human donor in good health (CMV status not recorded). Some clones in this sample may be carry-over from other donors' samples.

This clonotype occurred many times. The V call is TRBV11-2, the J call TRBJ2-2; D is perhaps TRBD2 (6 bases). Between the trimmed V and J ends, which lost 5 bases and 5 bases, there was a span of 12 bases. This CDR3 comprises 14 residues. From germline, CDR1 is SGHAT and CDR2 FQNNGV. CDR3 bases: TGTGCCAGCAGCCTCCTGGGGGGAACCGGGGAGCTGTTTTTT. This codes for CASSLLGGTGELFF.

This clonotype was counted many times. This chain links TRBV20-1 with TRBJ2-1; 14 positions match TRBD2. The CDR3 covers 18 residues. Germline V gives CDR1 DFQATT, CDR2 SNEGSKA (reference sequence). With V trimmed by 5 bases and J by 7 bases, 16 bases remained unmatched. This chain's CDR3 is CSASQFGLAGGQANEQFF. The CDR3 nucleotides are TGCAGTGCTTCCCAGTTCGGACTAGCGGGGGGCCAGGCAAATGAGCAGTTCTTC.

In this sample, this clonotype turned up a few times. The chain links TRBV7-9 to TRBJ1-1; possibly TRBD1 for D (5 bases). The germline V gene has CDR1 SEHNR and CDR2 FQNEAQ (reference sequence). The CDR3 runs 16 residues. V lost 5 bases, J lost 1 base, and 17 bases lay in between. CDR3 sequence: CASSRGGRRSNTEAFF. Written as DNA, the CDR3 is TGTGCCAGCAGCCGCGGGGGGAGGCGCTCGAACACTGAAGCTTTCTTT.

This clonotype showed up many times. V usage is TRBV7-2 and J usage is TRBJ1-3; possible D gene TRBD1, 5 bases. The CDR3 has 15 residues. V lost 5 bases and J lost 0, with 11 bases in between. Germline CDR1 reads SGHTA; CDR2 reads FQGNSA. DNA of the CDR3: TGTGCCAGCAGCCTACAGGTCCTCTCTGGAAACACCATATATTTT. This gives the protein CASSLQVLSGNTIYF.

The chain combines TRBV20-1 with TRBJ2-5, with D hard to call. Per the germline V gene, CDR1 is DFQATT and CDR2 is SNEGSKA (reference sequence). The CDR3 is made up of 13 amino acids. Trimming removed 3 bases at V and 1 base at J, with 9 bases between. The CDR3 reads CSASGSSQETQYF. As DNA, the CDR3 is TGCAGTGCTAGTGGCAGTAGCCAAGAGACCCAGTACTTC.

This clonotype was seen repeatedly, ten times or more. CDR3 coding DNA: TGTGCCAGCAACCAGGGGATTGAGTGGGGCTACGAGCAGTACTTC. Translated, it gives CASNQGIEWGYEQYF. V gene TRBV6-2 or TRBV6-3 combines with J gene TRBJ2-7; possibly TRBD1 for D (6 bases). Germline CDR1 MNHEY, CDR2 SVGEGT. This CDR3 is 15 amino acids long. Trimming removed 7 bases at V and 3 bases at J, with 19 bases between.

This clonotype was seen many times. The rearrangement uses TRBV5-5 and TRBJ2-1; tentatively, D is TRBD1 or TRBD2 (5 bases each). V lost 4 bases and J 5 bases, leaving 16 bases between the germline ends. Looked up from germline, CDR1 is SGHKS and CDR2 is YYEKEE (reference sequence). CDR3 length: 15 residues. CDR3 coding DNA: TGTGCCAGCAGCCCCCGGGACGGATTTCACAATGAGCAGTTCTTC. Protein: CASSPRDGFHNEQFF.

In this sample, this clonotype turned up many times. The rearrangement links TRBV6-5 to TRBJ1-6; a weak D match, TRBD1 (5 bases). V lost 6 bases, J lost 9 bases, and 15 bases lay in between. The CDR3 has 14 residues. Looked up from germline, CDR1 is MNHEY and CDR2 is SVGAGI. The DNA for the CDR3 is TGTGCCAGCAGCAATCGCCAGGGTTTTTCACCCCTCCACTTT. It translates to CASSNRQGFSPLHF.

This clonotype has ten or more counts. This chain links TRBV6-2 or TRBV6-3 with TRBJ1-6; possible D gene TRBD1, 6 bases. The V gene's germline CDR1 is MNHEY and CDR2 SVGEGT. This CDR3 contains 13 residues. The ends were cut back, 8 bases at V and 7 bases at J, with 12 bases in the middle. The CDR3 nucleotides read TGTGCCAGCTTACAGGGAGAAAATTCACCCCTCCACTTT. Protein: CASLQGENSPLHF.

This clonotype showed up many times. V and J are TRBV4-2 and TRBJ2-2; the match to TRBD2 covers 11 bases. With 2 bases clipped from V and 7 bases from J, the junction kept 12 bases outside the gene matches. The CDR3 has 18 residues. Germline CDR1 is LGHNA and CDR2 is YNFKEQ. The CDR3 reads CASSQTRSGGALGGELFF. The CDR3 DNA follows: TGTGCCAGCAGCCAAACACGTAGCGGGGGGGCCCTCGGCGGGGAGCTGTTTTTT.

This clonotype was recorded many times. The chain employs TRBV29-1 and TRBJ2-2, with D perhaps assigned TRBD1 or TRBD2 (5 bases each). The CDR3 totals 14 residues. Germline assignment: CDR1 SQVTM and CDR2 ANQGSEA. V lost 7 bases, J lost 1 base, and 13 bases lay in between. The CDR3 region is CSAFREMNTGELFF. The CDR3 nucleotides are TGCAGCGCATTCAGGGAGATGAACACCGGGGAGCTGTTTTTT.

This clonotype showed up just a few times. This chain joins TRBV19 and TRBJ2-7; 8 bases align to TRBD1. Germline-derived CDR1 and CDR2 are LNHDA and SQIVND (reference sequence). The CDR3 covers 14 residues. V shed 8 bases and J 3 bases; nucleotides not matched to a gene: 9. The CDR3 loop is CASQTGTGDYEQYF. CDR3 sequence (DNA): TGTGCCAGTCAAACCGGGACAGGAGACTACGAGCAGTACTTC.

This clonotype was observed many times. This chain connects TRBV20-1 to TRBJ1-2; 9 bases match TRBD1. Germline CDR1 reads DFQATT; CDR2 reads SNEGSKA (reference sequence). The CDR3 loop spans 14 amino acids. V trimming: 4 bases; J trimming: 10 bases; junction bases outside the gene matches: 13. The CDR3 DNA reads TGCAGTGCTACCCGGGACAGGGTATCGAGAGTCTACACCTTC. This gives the protein CSATRDRVSRVYTF.

This clonotype has a count of ten or more. The chain carries TRBV5-1 and TRBJ1-6; 7 nucleotides align to TRBD1. The trim removed 7 bases at V and 8 bases at J, leaving 9 bases unmatched. The CDR3 sequence is 14 residues long. The germline gives CDR1 SGHRS, CDR2 YFSETQ. The CDR3 DNA is TGCGCCAGCCGGGGAGGGGGCGAGGATTCACCCCTCCACTTT. Translated: CASRGGGEDSPLHF.

This clonotype was detected many times. The rearrangement joins TRBV6-2 or TRBV6-3 to TRBJ2-5; D gene uncertain. The CDR3 totals 13 residues. V was cut by 2 bases and J by 5 bases, with 9 bases left in between. Germline V gene lookup returns CDR1 MNHEY and CDR2 SVGEGT. CDR3 loop: CASSYLQGETQYF. CDR3 in DNA: TGTGCCAGCAGTTACCTCCAAGGGGAGACCCAGTACTTC.

This clonotype has a count of ten or more. The chain recombines TRBV6-2 or TRBV6-3 with TRBJ2-1; D call uncertain. The V end lost 7 bases, the J end lost 0 bases, and 16 bases lay between the germline ends. From germline, CDR1 is MNHEY and CDR2 SVGEGT. This CDR3 contains 16 residues. In DNA, the CDR3 is TGTGCCAGCACCCCAATGGGCTTTAGCTCCTACAATGAGCAGTTCTTC. It is translated as CASTPMGFSSYNEQFF.

There are many counts of this clonotype. The chain is built from TRBV7-2 and TRBJ2-2, with D unresolved. The germline V gene has CDR1 SGHTA and CDR2 FQGNSA. The CDR3 contains 13 residues. Trimming cost V 0 bases and J 7 bases, with 6 bases left between them. The CDR3, as DNA: TGTGCCAGCAGCTTAGCCGCGAACGGGGAGCTGTTTTTT. Translation gives CASSLAANGELFF.